This entry features one T cell receptor beta chain sequence. Its matching antigen is unknown. This sample stems from a study of Tregs in tolerant kidney transplant recipients. Findings and limits, study-wide: This study did not directly address biological reproducibility. Validation in larger populations is needed because few patients were studied.

CD4+CD25+CD127- Tregs, CD4+CD25- non-Tregs, CD4 and CD8 cells were sorted. This table comes from immunoSEQ multiplex PCR, and its TCRdb copy is limited to in-frame clones, with some not included. Counted here are around 50,000 clones, about 86% occurring once; the ten biggest clones make up about 5.5%. The clonotype was recovered from a human donor in good health. Sequencing was performed on CD4+ T cells from blood.

CDR3 nucleotide sequence: TGTGCCAGCAGCTTAGAGAGGGGACAGCCTTCCTACGAGCAGTACTTC. This translates into CASSLERGQPSYEQYF. This chain uses TRBV11-1 with TRBJ2-7, with 7 bases identical to TRBD1. Trimming took 1 base from V and 1 from J; bases not matched to a gene: 7. The germline CDR1 and CDR2 sequences are SGHAT and FQDESV (reference sequence). The CDR3 contains 16 residues.